This T cell receptor (beta chain) was sequenced for a study of control samples from healthy donors and cancer patients. Only in-frame clones appear in the TCRdb table, and some are missing; sequencing was by immunoSEQ multiplex PCR. The table records a few hundred thousand clones, around 90% of them present only once. In its sample, this clone was seen once. V lost 3 bases and J 0 bases, leaving 14 bases between the germline ends. Germline values: CDR1 GTSNPN, CDR2 SVGIG (reference sequence). The CDR3 has 15 amino acids. The sample taken for sequencing was PBMCs. The clonotype originates from a man aged 35 to 55 with head and neck cancer. The chain links TRBV30 to TRBJ2-5, with a tentative D call TRBD1 (6 bases). This CDR3 reads CAWRLDSRYQETQYF. The CDR3, as DNA: TGTGCCTGGAGACTGGACAGTCGGTACCAAGAGACCCAGTACTTC.